Below, 26 T cell receptor beta chains from the same sample are listed, as sequenced in a study of Ad26.COV2.S vaccination and SARS-CoV-2 variants. Documented treatment: 19 received Ad26.COV2.S at low or high dose, single or two shots; several received placebo; per-sample allocation not given. The samples were gathered on day 63 after the first injection of vaccine or placebo. The data were produced by immunoSEQ multiplex PCR, yet TCRdb's version contains in-frame clones alone and is incomplete. The table includes about 350,000 clones, less than 90% detected once. The sample here was peripheral blood, taken in a trial of Ad26.COV2.S vaccine versus placebo. The receptors come from a person between 18 and 60 years old who received the Ad26.COV2.S COVID-19 vaccine or a placebo.

The chain joins TRBV7-2 to TRBJ1-5; D is undetermined. V was pared by 5 bases and J by 3 bases, with 8 bases between. The V gene's germline CDR1 is SGHTA and CDR2 FQGNSA. The CDR3 covers 13 residues. This CDR3 reads CASSPSTNQPQHF. DNA for the CDR3: TGTGCCAGCAGCCCCAGTACCAATCAGCCCCAGCATTTT.

This clone has just a few counts. CDR3 nucleotides: TGTGCCAGCAGCCGCGGCGTGTGGGACAGGGGAGGAGAAGAGCAGTACTTC. It is translated as CASSRGVWDRGGEEQYF. The V call is TRBV5-6, the J call TRBJ2-7, with 10 positions matching TRBD1. Germline trimming cut 4 bases from V and 7 bases from J; bases unmatched to any gene: 17. CDR1 and CDR2 (germline): SGHDT, YYEEEE. The CDR3 consists of 17 residues.

This chain joins TRBV7-2 and TRBJ2-1; D may be TRBD2 (6 bases). The CDR3 sequence is 14 residues long. In germline, CDR1 is SGHTA, CDR2 FQGNSA. The V end was cut by 1 base, the J end by 4 bases, with 8 bases between. The CDR3 reads CASSLVGLYNEQFF. The CDR3 nucleotides are TGTGCCAGCAGCTTAGTGGGACTTTACAATGAGCAGTTCTTC.

The rearrangement uses TRBV19 and TRBJ1-2; D is perhaps TRBD1 (6 bases). Trimming removed 0 bases at V and 5 bases at J, with 13 bases between. Germline assignment: CDR1 LNHDA and CDR2 SQIVND (reference sequence). This CDR3 has 15 amino acids. DNA of the CDR3: TGTGCCAGTAGTATAGATCAGACAGGCAGATATGGCTACACCTTC. This codes for CASSIDQTGRYGYTF.

The rearrangement uses TRBV19 and TRBJ1-5; D not resolved. There are 18 residues in the CDR3. V was trimmed by 3 bases and J by 0 bases, leaving 18 bases between them. Germline V CDR1 and CDR2: LNHDA, SQIVND (reference sequence). The CDR3 sequence is CASSIRQLRAYSNQPQHF. The CDR3 region has the DNA TGTGCCAGTAGTATTCGTCAGTTAAGGGCTTATAGCAATCAGCCCCAGCATTTT.

This clone was counted a few times. The V call is TRBV19, the J call TRBJ1-5; tentatively, D is TRBD1 (6 bases). Trimming shortened V by 4 bases and J by 5 bases, and 18 bases separated the two germline ends. CDR3 length: 16 amino acids. Germline-derived CDR1 and CDR2 are LNHDA and SQIVND (reference sequence). CDR3 in DNA: TGTGCCAGTAGTACCCAATTGGGGGCGCGAGATCAGCCCCAGCATTTT. This translates into CASSTQLGARDQPQHF.

This clone occurred a few times. The gene calls are TRBV28 and TRBJ1-5; 8 positions agree with TRBD1. The CDR3 contains 15 residues. Trimming took 9 bases from V and 5 from J; bases not matched to a gene: 12. Germline CDR1 MDHEN, CDR2 SYDVKM. Here the CDR3 reads CASSRGRTRDQPQHF. CDR3 bases: TGTGCCAGTTCCAGGGGGCGGACCCGCGATCAGCCCCAGCATTTT.

This clone was recorded many times. The V call is TRBV24-1, the J call TRBJ2-7, with 14 bases identical to TRBD2. CDR3 length equals 15 residues. Losses at the gene ends were 9 bases for V and 3 bases for J; bases not matched to a gene: 6. CDR1 is KGHDR and CDR2 is SFDVKD in the germline V gene. This chain's CDR3 is CATSGTSGSVYEQYF. DNA of the CDR3: TGTGCCACCTCCGGGACTAGCGGGAGTGTCTACGAGCAGTACTTC.

The rearrangement uses TRBV6-2 or TRBV6-3 and TRBJ2-2, with 7 bases aligning to TRBD1. Germline lookup yields CDR1 MNHEY and CDR2 SVGEGT. The CDR3 has 16 amino acids. V shed 5 bases and J 5 bases; nucleotides not matched to a gene: 11. The CDR3 DNA follows: TGTGCCAGCAGTGTCCGCGTGGGCAGGGGGACCGGGGAGCTGTTTTTT. This translates into CASSVRVGRGTGELFF.

This clone was counted between two and nine times. This chain joins TRBV30 and TRBJ1-5; D is unresolved. Per the germline V gene, CDR1 is GTSNPN and CDR2 is SVGIG (reference sequence). V lost 2 bases and J lost 4, with 6 bases in between. CDR3 length: 12 residues. CDR3 nucleotide sequence: TGTGCCTGGAGTAGTGGAAATCAGCCCCAGCATTTT. This encodes CAWSSGNQPQHF.

The V and J genes are TRBV19 and TRBJ1-1; 8 bases align to TRBD1. This CDR3 is built from 12 residues. V trimming: 3 bases; J trimming: 12 bases; junction bases outside the gene matches: 6. Germline V gene data show CDR1 as LNHDA and CDR2 as SQIVND (reference sequence). CDR3 residues: CASSMLTGETFF. CDR3 coding DNA: TGTGCCAGTAGTATGCTGACAGGGGAAACTTTCTTT.

The CDR3 sequence is CASSLVFSGSDTQYF. The CDR3 DNA reads TGTGCCAGCAGCTTAGTGTTTAGCGGGAGCGATACGCAGTATTTT. This chain links TRBV7-2 with TRBJ2-3; 9 bases fit TRBD2. The CDR3 length is 15 residues. From germline, CDR1 is SGHTA and CDR2 FQGNSA. V lost 1 base and J lost 6; bases outside the gene matches: 5. The full variable domain, in which reference TRBV7-2 and TRBJ2-3 provide the parts outside the CDR3, is GAGVSQSPSNKVTEKGKDVELRCDPISGHTALYWYRQSLGQGLEFLIYFQGNSAPDKSGLPSDRFSAERTGGSVSTLTIQRTQQEDSAVYLCASSLVFSGSDTQYFGPGTRLTVL.

This clone was seen more than once but under ten times. V and J are TRBV9 and TRBJ2-2; TRBD2 matches at 12 bases. This CDR3 comprises 17 residues. After removal of 3 bases from V and 1 base from J, the junction contained 4 bases not matched to a gene. Germline V lookup: CDR1 SGDLS, CDR2 YYNGEE. In nucleotides, the CDR3 is TGTGCCAGCAGCGCTAGCGGGGGGGAGTTGAACACCGGGGAGCTGTTTTTT. Its translation: CASSASGGELNTGELFF.

The rearrangement uses TRBV21-1 and TRBJ2-7. TRBV21-1 is shown as a pseudogene. The CDR3 has 12 amino acids. The DNA for the CDR3 is TGTGCCAGCAGCCTTCGATGGTACGAGCAGTACTTC. It is translated as CASSLRWYEQYF.

The chain has TRBV12-3 or TRBV12-4 and TRBJ1-2; D not resolved. Trimming took off 6 bases at V and 8 bases at J, with 16 bases between the two ends. The CDR3 sequence is 13 residues long. The CDR3: CASSGVEGGGYTF. Here the CDR3 DNA reads TGTGCCAGCAGCGGGGTCGAGGGTGGAGGCTACACCTTC.

The chain uses TRBV6-5 and TRBJ2-7; D call uncertain. Trimming pared 10 bases from V and 0 bases from J, leaving 13 bases between. This CDR3 is built from 13 residues. The V gene's germline CDR1 is MNHEY and CDR2 SVGAGI. In DNA form, the CDR3 reads TGTGCCATCAACCCCACTTCCTCCTACGAGCAGTACTTC. Its protein product is CAINPTSSYEQYF.

About this clone: The same CDR3 arises from other DNA sequences in this sample as well. The V gene is TRBV28, the J gene TRBJ1-2; a weak D match, TRBD1 (5 bases). This CDR3 spans 12 amino acids. Germline V gene sequence: CDR1 MDHEN, CDR2 SYDVKM. V gave up 3 bases and J gave up 4 bases, with 6 bases separating them. The CDR3 region has the DNA TGTGCCAGCAGTTTCGGGGGCTATGGCTACACCTTC. Translated, it gives CASSFGGYGYTF.

V is TRBV10-3 and J is TRBJ1-3; D is ambiguous. The CDR3 spans 13 residues. Germline V CDR1 and CDR2: ENHRY, SYGVKD. V shed 6 bases and J shed 4 bases, with 10 bases lying between them. CDR3 region: CAISSNSGNTIYF. The CDR3 bases are TGTGCCATCAGCAGTAACTCCGGAAACACCATATATTTT.

This chain connects TRBV4-3 to TRBJ2-3; unclear D gene. The CDR3 has 13 residues. Trimming removed 1 base from V and 2 bases from J, with 4 bases in between. CDR1 and CDR2 from the germline V gene are LGHNA and YSLEER. As DNA, the CDR3 is TGCGCCAGCAGCCAAGCCCCCACAGATACGCAGTATTTT. Translated, it gives CASSQAPTDTQYF.

The chain combines TRBV28 with TRBJ2-7, with 10 bases that match TRBD1. Germline loops: CDR1 MDHEN, CDR2 SYDVKM. The CDR3 runs 18 residues. V was clipped by 5 bases and J by 4 bases; unmatched bases: 17. DNA for the CDR3: TGTGCCAGCAGTCTTTGGGGTAGGACAGGGGGTCTTAAGTACGAGCAGTACTTC. Residues: CASSLWGRTGGLKYEQYF.

J is TRBJ2-5 and V is TRBV11-3; 11 bases match TRBD1. The CDR3 runs 16 residues. Germline V gives CDR1 SGHNT, CDR2 YENEEA. Unmatched junction bases numbered 9, after V lost 6 bases and J lost 3 bases. The CDR3, as DNA: TGTGCCAGCAGTTTCCACGGGACAGGGGGGGAAGAGACCCAGTACTTC. Translating it yields CASSFHGTGGEETQYF.

This chain joins TRBV4-1 and TRBJ2-1; weak D call: TRBD2 (6 bases). V lost 5 bases and J lost 4, with 18 bases in between. CDR1 is MGHRA and CDR2 is YSYEKL in the germline V gene. The CDR3 length is 16 residues. The CDR3 loop is CASSLVREFGYNEQFF. The CDR3 DNA is TGCGCCAGCAGCTTGGTCCGGGAGTTCGGGTACAATGAGCAGTTCTTC.

The rearrangement joins TRBV6-6 to TRBJ2-7; D is possibly TRBD2 (6 bases). The germline V and J ends were trimmed by 0 bases and 1 base, with 13 bases remaining between them. CDR1 is MNHNY, CDR2 SVGAGI, per germline (reference sequence). There are 16 residues in the CDR3. CDR3 amino acids: CASSYSGRGNSYEQYF. The CDR3, as DNA: TGTGCCAGCAGTTACTCGGGGCGGGGTAATTCCTACGAGCAGTACTTC.

This rearrangement joins TRBV28 to TRBJ2-1; 10 bases match TRBD2. The germline V gene has CDR1 MDHEN and CDR2 SYDVKM. The V segment lost 10 bases and the J segment 0 bases; nucleotides outside the gene matches: 3. The CDR3 totals 14 residues. CDR3 residues: CATRTSGSYNEQFF. For the CDR3, the DNA is TGTGCCACCCGGACTAGCGGCTCCTACAATGAGCAGTTCTTC.

A few counts support this clone. CDR3 nucleotide sequence: TGTGCCAGCCGTCAGGGGCACACCGGGGAGCTGTTTTTT. As protein: CASRQGHTGELFF. The V and J genes are TRBV27 and TRBJ2-2, with a tentative D call TRBD1 (6 bases). This CDR3 has 13 residues. CDR1 MNHEY and CDR2 SMNVEV come from the germline V gene (reference sequence). V was clipped by 8 bases and J by 3 bases, with 10 bases between them.

This chain connects TRBV4-1 to TRBJ2-3; D is undetermined. Germline V gives CDR1 MGHRA, CDR2 YSYEKL. Trimming took 1 base from V and 0 from J, leaving 8 bases between them. The CDR3 is 15 amino acids. CDR3 nucleotides: TGCGCCAGCAGCCAAGCCGGAATTAGCACAGATACGCAGTATTTT. Protein sequence: CASSQAGISTDTQYF.